Each of the 15 T cell receptor beta chains below was sequenced from the same sample in a study of blood T cell repertoires in COVID-19. Clones were sequenced by immunoSEQ multiplex PCR, and TCRdb holds only the in-frame ones, with some missing. Found here are tens of thousands of clones, 80% to 90% of them singletons; the top ten hold more than 4.5%. Sequencing input: peripheral blood. The source of these receptors is an elderly woman with active or convalescent COVID-19.

The V call is TRBV11-2, the J call TRBJ2-1, with TRBD2 matching 10 bases. This CDR3 has 15 amino acids. Germline-derived CDR1 and CDR2 are SGHAT and FQNNGV. Losses at the gene ends were 2 bases for V and 10 bases for J; bases not matched to a gene: 8. CDR3 sequence: CASSLMSGGGLEQFF. As DNA, the CDR3 is TGTGCCAGCAGCTTAATGAGCGGGGGGGGATTGGAGCAGTTCTTC.

The gene calls are TRBV9 and TRBJ2-1, with TRBD2 matching 7 bases. The CDR3 covers 14 residues. The V and J ends lost 3 bases and 5 bases, in that order; junction bases with no gene match: 5. Germline CDR1 is SGDLS and CDR2 is YYNGEE. The CDR3 region has the DNA TGTGCCAGCAGCGGGGGAGGGCTCGACAATGAGCAGTTCTTC. Encoded protein: CASSGGGLDNEQFF.

The rearrangement joins TRBV6-2 or TRBV6-3 to TRBJ2-1; 8 bases match TRBD2. This CDR3 has 15 amino acids. Germline CDR1 reads MNHEY; CDR2 reads SVGEGT. J gave up 9 bases and V 4 bases, and 11 bases lay outside the gene matches. For the CDR3, the DNA is TGTGCCAGCAGTTCAGACTCGGGACTAGAAGGTGAGCAGTTCTTC. Its translation: CASSSDSGLEGEQFF.

The V call is TRBV11-2, the J call TRBJ2-1; 8 bases align to TRBD2. Germline CDR1 reads SGHAT; CDR2 reads FQNNGV. V dropped 2 bases and J dropped 7; count of bases not matched to a gene: 7. The length of the CDR3 is 15 residues. CDR3 bases: TGTGCCAGCAGCTTAAGCAGCGGGGGTACGAATGAGCAGTTCTTC. It specifies CASSLSSGGTNEQFF.

The genes are TRBV18 and TRBJ2-7; a weak D match, TRBD1 (6 bases). The CDR3 consists of 11 residues. Germline V gives CDR1 KGHSH, CDR2 LQKENI. Trimming removed 6 bases from V and 7 bases from J, with 10 bases in between. The CDR3: CASSPDREQYF. CDR3 coding DNA: TGTGCCAGCTCTCCTGACAGGGAGCAGTACTTC.

This clone showed up just a few times. This chain uses TRBV6-6 with TRBJ1-2; D remains unclear. The CDR3 has 14 amino acids. Germline V gene lookup returns CDR1 MNHNY and CDR2 SVGAGI (reference sequence). Deletions cut 6 bases from V and 2 bases from J, with 13 bases between. The chain's CDR3 is CASSPGKSNYGYTF. DNA for the CDR3: TGTGCCAGCAGCCCCGGGAAATCAAACTATGGCTACACCTTC.

The V and J genes are TRBV3-1 (or the pseudogene TRBV3-2) and TRBJ2-5; TRBD1 aligns across 10 bases. The CDR3 consists of 14 residues. The germline CDR1 and CDR2 sequences are LGHDT and YNNKEL (reference sequence). With V trimmed by 5 bases and J by 5 bases, 5 bases remained unmatched. The CDR3 reads CASSETGGRETQYF. The CDR3 nucleotides read TGTGCCAGCAGCGAGACAGGGGGCCGGGAGACCCAGTACTTC.

The chain is built from TRBV7-3 and TRBJ2-7; 7 positions agree with TRBD2. CDR1 and CDR2 (germline): SGHTA, FQGTGA. V was clipped by 5 bases and J by 6 bases; unmatched bases: 7. The CDR3 has 13 amino acids. The CDR3 nucleotides read TGTGCCAGCAGCCCTAGCGGCCTCGGCGAGCAGTACTTC. Translating gives CASSPSGLGEQYF.

This clone has just a few counts. The V and J genes are TRBV12-3 or TRBV12-4 and TRBJ1-2, with D possibly matching TRBD1 (5 bases). The CDR3 runs to 13 residues. V was pared by 5 bases and J by 2 bases, with 9 bases between. The CDR3 DNA is TGTGCCAGCAGTCCACAGGACAACTATGGCTACACCTTC. It codes for CASSPQDNYGYTF.

The CDR3 DNA is TGTGCCTGGAGTCGTTCTAGCTCTGGAAACACCATATATTTT. This gives the protein CAWSRSSSGNTIYF. The chain employs TRBV30 and TRBJ1-3; D is uncertain. Between the trimmed V and J ends, which lost 2 bases and 0 bases, there was a span of 8 bases. Germline CDR1 reads GTSNPN; CDR2 reads SVGIG (reference sequence). The length of the CDR3 is 14 residues.

The chain couples TRBV11-3 to TRBJ2-2, with 7 positions matching TRBD1. Trimming cost V 5 bases and J 1 base; bases outside gene matches: 4. This CDR3 is 15 amino acids long. CDR1 and CDR2 from the germline V gene are SGHNT and YENEEA. The CDR3 bases are TGTGCCAGCAGCCAAAGACAGGGGAACACCGGGGAGCTGTTTTTT. This sequence encodes CASSQRQGNTGELFF.

This clone was picked up a small number of times. The chain combines TRBV15 with TRBJ1-5; a weak D match, TRBD1 (6 bases). The CDR3 is made up of 15 amino acids. Trimming removed 0 bases from V and 7 bases from J, with 13 bases in between. Germline values: CDR1 LNHNV, CDR2 YYDKDF (reference sequence). CDR3: CATSRDRGGYQPQHF. In nucleotides, the CDR3 is TGTGCCACCAGCAGAGATCGAGGGGGATACCAGCCCCAGCATTTT.

The chain employs TRBV6-6 and TRBJ2-5; 8 nucleotides line up with TRBD1. V shed 6 bases and J 5 bases; nucleotides not matched to a gene: 8. The CDR3 extends over 14 amino acids. Germline V gene lookup returns CDR1 MNHNY and CDR2 SVGAGI (reference sequence). The CDR3 nucleotides are TGTGCCAGCAGAACAGGGGGAATGGGGGAGACCCAGTACTTC. Amino acids: CASRTGGMGETQYF.

J is TRBJ2-7 and V is TRBV7-2; D is perhaps TRBD2 (5 bases). CDR1 is SGHTA, CDR2 FQGNSA, per germline. The V end was cut by 4 bases, the J end by 3 bases, with 10 bases between. The length of the CDR3 is 13 residues. CDR3 in DNA: TGTGCCAGCAGCTCATTCGGACTCTACGAGCAGTACTTC. As protein: CASSSFGLYEQYF. The full variable domain, its missing parts supplied by reference TRBV7-2 and TRBJ2-7, is GAGVSQSPSNKVTEKGKDVELRCDPISGHTALYWYRQSLGQGLEFLIYFQGNSAPDKSGLPSDRFSAERTGGSVSTLTIQRTQQEDSAVYLCASSSFGLYEQYFGPGTRLTVT.

The chain couples TRBV3-1 (or the pseudogene TRBV3-2) to TRBJ1-1, with D unresolved. The CDR3 loop spans 12 amino acids. Germline CDR1 LGHDT, CDR2 YNNKEL (reference sequence). Trimming shortened V by 1 base and J by 2 bases, and 2 bases separated the two germline ends. CDR3 loop: CASSQANTEAFF. The CDR3 nucleotides are TGTGCCAGCAGCCAAGCAAACACTGAAGCTTTCTTT.